The clone carrying this T cell receptor beta chain was counted ten times or more. Antigen specificity is unknown. The sample belongs to a study of T cells in Graves' hyperthyroidism and ophthalmopathy. General observations from the study: In simple terms, a model built on 13 V-J features told ophthalmopathy apart from stable hyperthyroidism. Most clonotypes expanded in the thyroid (above 0.001) were also present in blood.

Germline V gene data show CDR1 as MNHEY and CDR2 as SMNVEV (reference sequence). The CDR3 totals 17 residues. Deletions cut 2 bases from V and 0 bases from J, with 16 bases between. Amplification yielded TCR beta CDR3 regions, with RNA transcripts as the source. TCR CDR3 underwent first-round RT-PCR with the HTBI primer set. TCRdb re-called the multiplex PCR reads through MiXCR, storing one row per CDR3 protein. The data show over 500,000 distinct CDR3 sequences, 15% to 20% seen once. An approximately 10 ml volume of fresh peripheral blood provided the PBMCs. The sample was blood. The clonotype was recovered from a woman aged 25 to 39 with Graves' ophthalmopathy. The chain recombines TRBV27 with TRBJ1-1; possible D gene TRBD1, 6 bases. This chain's CDR3 is CASSLGAQGAMNTEAFF. The CDR3, as DNA: TGTGCCAGCAGTTTAGGGGCACAGGGTGCGATGAACACTGAAGCTTTCTTT.